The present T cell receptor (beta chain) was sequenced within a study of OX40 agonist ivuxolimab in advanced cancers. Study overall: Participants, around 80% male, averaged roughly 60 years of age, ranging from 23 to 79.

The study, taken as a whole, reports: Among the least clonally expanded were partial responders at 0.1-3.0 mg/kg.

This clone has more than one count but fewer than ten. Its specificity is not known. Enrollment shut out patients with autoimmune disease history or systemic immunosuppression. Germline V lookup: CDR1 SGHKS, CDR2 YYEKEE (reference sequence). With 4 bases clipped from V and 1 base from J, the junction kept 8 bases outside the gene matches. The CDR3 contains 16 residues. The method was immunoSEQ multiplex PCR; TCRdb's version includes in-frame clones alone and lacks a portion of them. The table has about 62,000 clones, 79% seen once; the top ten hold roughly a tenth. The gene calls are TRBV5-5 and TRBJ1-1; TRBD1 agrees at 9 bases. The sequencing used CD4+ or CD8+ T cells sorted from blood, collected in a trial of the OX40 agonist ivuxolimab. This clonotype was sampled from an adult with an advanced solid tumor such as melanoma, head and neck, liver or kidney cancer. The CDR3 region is CASSLVQGQGNTEAFF. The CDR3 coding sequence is TGTGCCAGCAGCCTGGTCCAGGGACAGGGGAACACTGAAGCTTTCTTT.